This T cell receptor beta chain was profiled in a study of identical twins. Donors were all healthy Caucasians. One entry per CDR3 protein results from TCRdb running MiXCR on the 5' RACE reads. This sample has approximately 1.8 million distinct CDR3 sequences, with about 31% found just once. The germline CDR1 and CDR2 sequences are MNHEY and SMNVEV (reference sequence). V trimming: 2 bases; J trimming: 5 bases; junction bases outside the gene matches: 14. The CDR3 spans 18 residues. Sequencing input: cord blood. The chain has TRBV27 and TRBJ2-3; 9 bases fit TRBD2. The sequence derives from a newborn girl in good health. The CDR3 nucleotides read TGTGCCAGCAGTTTACAGGCTAGCGGGGCCCGGGCTCAAGATACGCAGTATTTT. Protein product: CASSLQASGARAQDTQYF.